The rows below give T cell receptor beta chains drawn from one sample of a study of T cell responses to AZD1222 COVID-19 vaccine. The method was immunoSEQ multiplex PCR; TCRdb's version includes in-frame clones alone and lacks a portion of them. The sample lists around 150,000 clones; around 90% were seen once. Sequences were derived from peripheral blood, sampled 28 days after the second AZD1222 dose. The receptors stem from an adult who received the AZD1222 COVID-19 vaccine. Both conserved end residues are part of each CDR3. The order of the fields is D gene, CDR3 length, clone size, J gene, V gene, CDR3 protein, CDR3 DNA. D genes are given only for firm matches. Some rows mark clone size as missing; the rest say once, few, many or name a class of expanded clone.

>.|16|.|TRBJ2-5|TRBV3-1/TRBV3-2
CASSPSASDWGETQYF
TGTGCCAGCAGCCCGTCAGCTAGCGACTGGGGAGAGACCCAGTACTTC
>.|14|.|TRBJ1-1|TRBV5-1
CASSLGRENTEAFF
TGCGCCAGCAGCTTGGGACGGGAGAACACTGAAGCTTTCTTT
>TRBD1|16|.|TRBJ2-7|TRBV27
CASSSSGTDFSYEQYF
TGTGCCAGCAGTTCATCCGGGACAGATTTTTCCTACGAGCAGTACTTC
>.|11|.|TRBJ1-1|TRBV2
CASRQSTEAFF
TGTGCCAGCAGACAGTCCACTGAAGCTTTCTTT
>.|14|.|TRBJ2-5|TRBV5-5
CASSLGDFQETQYF
TGTGCCAGCAGCCTGGGGGATTTTCAAGAGACCCAGTACTTC
>.|12|.|TRBJ2-7|TRBV2
CASSVRAYEQYF
TGTGCCAGCAGTGTCAGAGCCTACGAGCAGTACTTC
>.|14|.|TRBJ1-1|TRBV28
CASIFEGWNTEAFF
TGTGCCAGCATCTTCGAGGGATGGAACACTGAAGCTTTCTTT
>.|14|.|TRBJ2-1|TRBV19
CASEGRRVDNEQFF
TGTGCCAGTGAAGGCAGAAGAGTGGACAATGAGCAGTTCTTC
>TRBD1|17|.|TRBJ1-5|TRBV5-8
CASSRAPGTASNQPQHF
TGTGCCAGCAGCCGTGCCCCCGGGACAGCGAGCAATCAGCCCCAGCATTTT
>TRBD2|18|.|TRBJ2-5|TRBV10-3
CAISDLGLADKWEETQYF
TGTGCCATCAGTGACTTGGGACTAGCGGATAAGTGGGAAGAGACCCAGTACTTC
>TRBD1|17|.|TRBJ1-1|TRBV19
CASRPVRIGTVNTEAFF
TGTGCCAGTAGACCCGTCAGGATCGGGACAGTGAACACTGAAGCTTTCTTT
>.|15|once|TRBJ1-1|TRBV10-2
CASSGQGSRDTEAFF
TGCGCCAGCAGTGGGCAGGGGAGCCGGGACACTGAAGCTTTCTTT
>.|13|.|TRBJ1-2|TRBV12-3/TRBV12-4
CASSLAGLYGYTF
TGTGCCAGCAGTTTGGCGGGACTCTATGGCTACACCTTC
>.|15|.|TRBJ1-1|TRBV19
CASRLGDDMNTEAFF
TGTGCCAGTAGGCTGGGAGATGATATGAACACTGAAGCTTTCTTT
>.|15|.|TRBJ2-1|TRBV2
CASSEEWAGDNEQFF
TGTGCCAGCAGTGAAGAATGGGCAGGGGACAATGAGCAGTTCTTC
>.|11|.|TRBJ2-1|TRBV3-1/TRBV3-2
CGLSGRGEQFF
TGTGGTCTTAGCGGTCGAGGGGAGCAGTTCTTC
>.|12|.|TRBJ1-2|TRBV5-1
CASSSGGNGYTF
TGCGCCAGCAGCTCCGGGGGGAATGGCTACACCTTC